This T cell receptor beta chain was recovered during a study of shared clonotypes between healthy human individuals. The protocol was immunoSEQ multiplex PCR, while the TCRdb copy is restricted to in-frame clones and leaves out a portion. The profile shows around 1.1 million clones, about four fifths of them singletons. Germline lookup yields CDR1 LNHNV and CDR2 YYDKDF (reference sequence). V dropped 5 bases and J dropped 4 bases, with 12 bases sitting between them. This CDR3 spans 14 amino acids. This TCR was sampled from a man aged 18 to 30 in good health. Some clones in this sample may be carry-over from other donors' samples. J is TRBJ2-1 and V is TRBV15; a possible D gene is TRBD2 (7 bases). The sequenced sample was memory CD4+ T cells from PBMCs. The subset: CD45RA-negative fraction. CDR3 sequence: CATSPGGGYNEQFF. DNA of the CDR3: TGTGCCACCAGCCCGGGGGGCGGATACAATGAGCAGTTCTTC.